The 30 T cell receptor beta chains in this list originate from one sample, sequenced in a study of blood T cell repertoires in COVID-19. Sequenced by immunoSEQ multiplex PCR; TCRdb stores in-frame clones only, minus some. Here the sample spans approximately 70,000 clones, approximately 79% being singletons. The sequenced sample consisted of peripheral blood. The receptors originated from a woman in her fifties or sixties with acute or convalescent COVID-19.

A few counts support this clone. The V and J genes are TRBV7-3 and TRBJ2-2, with no clear D. Germline assignment: CDR1 SGHTA and CDR2 FQGTGA. This CDR3 comprises 18 residues. The V gene lost 3 bases and the J gene lost 1 base, with 18 bases spanning the gap. The CDR3 nucleotides are TGTGCCAGCAGCTTCGTATCCGGCGGTCACTTGAACACCGGGGAGCTGTTTTTT. As protein: CASSFVSGGHLNTGELFF.

CDR3 sequence (DNA): TGTGCCAGCGGCGATCAGGGGGTCGCCGAAGCTTTCTTT. It translates to CASGDQGVAEAFF. The chain is built from TRBV27 and TRBJ1-1; 7 bases agree with TRBD1. Trimming took 8 bases from V and 8 from J; bases not matched to a gene: 11. CDR3 length: 13 amino acids. Germline values: CDR1 MNHEY, CDR2 SMNVEV (reference sequence).

This chain uses TRBV15 with TRBJ2-3, with 7 bases fitting TRBD2. The trim removed 0 bases at V and 4 bases at J, leaving 13 bases unmatched. Germline CDR1 is LNHNV and CDR2 is YYDKDF (reference sequence). The CDR3 is 18 amino acids. The CDR3 here is CATSRDYGPSGGADTQYF. The CDR3 DNA is TGTGCCACCAGCAGAGATTATGGTCCTAGCGGAGGCGCAGATACGCAGTATTTT.

The V gene is TRBV5-4, the J gene TRBJ2-1; TRBD2 aligns across 10 bases. This CDR3 contains 14 residues. Germline CDR1 is SGHNT and CDR2 is YYREEE (reference sequence). Losses at the gene ends were 7 bases for V and 4 bases for J; bases not matched to a gene: 5. CDR3 bases: TGTGCCAGCGCTAGCGGGAGCCTATACAATGAGCAGTTCTTC. Protein product: CASASGSLYNEQFF.

V and J are TRBV1 and TRBJ2-2; the table calls TRBD2, which could not be checked here. TRBV1 is a pseudogene. The CDR3 loop spans 16 amino acids. CDR3 in DNA: TGCACCAGCAGCCTGGATAGCGGGGGCTACACCGGGGAGCTGTTTTTT. Encoded protein: CTSSLDSGGYTGELFF.

V and J are TRBV6-5 and TRBJ2-3; no clear D gene. V shed 6 bases and J shed 0 bases, with 13 bases lying between them. The CDR3 totals 15 residues. From germline, CDR1 is MNHEY and CDR2 SVGAGI. In DNA form, the CDR3 reads TGTGCCAGCAGCCTTCCGGTATCTAGCACAGATACGCAGTATTTT. Translation gives CASSLPVSSTDTQYF.

This clone was seen a handful of times. The V gene is TRBV28, the J gene TRBJ1-2, with unresolved D. V was cut by 1 base and J by 2 bases, with 11 bases left in between. Germline CDR1 and CDR2: MDHEN and SYDVKM. The CDR3 covers 15 residues. CDR3: CASSLSIGGNYGYTF. CDR3 nucleotides: TGTGCCAGCAGTTTATCAATTGGCGGGAACTATGGCTACACCTTC.

The gene calls are TRBV4-3 and TRBJ2-3; 7 bases are a match to TRBD1. The ends lost 2 bases at V and 4 bases at J; junction bases unmatched: 12. Germline V gene data show CDR1 as LGHNA and CDR2 as YSLEER. This CDR3 is 17 amino acids long. The DNA for the CDR3 is TGCGCCAGCAGCCAATCAGGGGGTCGGGAATTGGCAGATACGCAGTATTTT. As protein: CASSQSGGRELADTQYF.

V gene TRBV4-2 combines with J gene TRBJ2-3; the match to TRBD1 covers 9 bases. With 0 bases clipped from V and 8 bases from J, the junction kept 18 bases outside the gene matches. Germline CDR1 and CDR2: LGHNA and YNFKEQ. The CDR3 loop spans 19 amino acids. The CDR3 nucleotides read TGTGCCAGCAGCCAAGATGTGGGACAGGGCAAGACAGTTGTCGGTACGCAGTATTTT. Translation gives CASSQDVGQGKTVVGTQYF.

J is TRBJ2-5 and V is TRBV7-9, with D hard to call. This CDR3 spans 13 amino acids. Germline CDR1 and CDR2: SEHNR and FQNEAQ (reference sequence). V lost 1 base, J lost 4 bases, and 7 bases lay in between. The CDR3 DNA sequence: TGTGCCAGCAGCTTAGAGCTCGGAGAGACCCAGTACTTC. Translating it yields CASSLELGETQYF.

The J gene is TRBJ1-1, the V gene TRBV7-9; a possible D gene is TRBD1 (6 bases). Germline V gene sequence: CDR1 SEHNR, CDR2 FQNEAQ (reference sequence). V dropped 0 bases and J dropped 3 bases, with 8 bases sitting between them. The CDR3 totals 14 residues. The CDR3 DNA reads TGTGCCAGCAGCTTAGCAGCAGGGGACACTGAAGCTTTCTTT. Its protein is CASSLAAGDTEAFF.

The rearrangement joins TRBV5-6 to TRBJ1-1; a possible D gene is TRBD1 (5 bases). The V gene's germline CDR1 is SGHDT and CDR2 YYEEEE. This CDR3 spans 13 amino acids. Trimming removed 2 bases from V and 3 bases from J, with 8 bases in between. Here the CDR3 DNA reads TGTGCCAGCAGCTTAATAGGGGACACTGAAGCTTTCTTT. Protein: CASSLIGDTEAFF.

V and J are TRBV29-1 and TRBJ2-2, with D possibly being TRBD1 (5 bases). Trimming stripped 4 bases from V and 5 bases from J, with 17 bases between. Germline V gene sequence: CDR1 SQVTM, CDR2 ANQGSEA. The CDR3 is 15 amino acids. The CDR3 protein is CSVATALARTGELFF. CDR3 nucleotide sequence: TGCAGCGTTGCGACAGCCCTTGCGAGGACCGGGGAGCTGTTTTTT.

The chain has TRBV9 and TRBJ2-1; 13 bases map to TRBD2. Trimming at V came to 4 bases and at J to 0 bases, leaving 7 bases not matched to a gene. The CDR3 sequence is 18 residues long. Looked up from germline, CDR1 is SGDLS and CDR2 is YYNGEE. The CDR3 DNA reads as TGTGCCAGCAGCACCGGACTAGCGGGGGCAATCTCCTACAATGAGCAGTTCTTC. This gives the protein CASSTGLAGAISYNEQFF.

This chain links TRBV28 with TRBJ1-3, with D perhaps TRBD1 (6 bases). This CDR3 has 17 residues. Trimming took 2 bases from V and 0 from J, leaving 14 bases between them. Germline CDR1 reads MDHEN; CDR2 reads SYDVKM. In DNA, the CDR3 is TGTGCCAGCAGTTTAAGTACCGGACAGACCTCTGGAAACACCATATATTTT. Amino acid sequence: CASSLSTGQTSGNTIYF.

The genes are TRBV2 and TRBJ1-4; D remains ambiguous. V lost 6 bases and J lost 7, with 18 bases in between. CDR1 SNHLY and CDR2 FYNNEI come from the germline V gene. The CDR3 extends over 15 amino acids. CDR3 amino acids: CASSEEPENTEKLFF. The CDR3 DNA is TGTGCCAGCAGCGAGGAGCCCGAGAACACTGAAAAACTGTTTTTT.

This clone was picked up a small number of times. This chain connects TRBV28 to TRBJ2-2, with 11 positions matching TRBD2. CDR1 is MDHEN, CDR2 SYDVKM, per germline. J lost 6 bases, V lost 8 bases, and 11 bases had no gene match. This CDR3 has 16 residues. CDR3 region: CASARPGSGRAGELFF. DNA for the CDR3: TGTGCCAGCGCCCGGCCGGGTAGCGGGAGGGCCGGGGAGCTGTTTTTT.

The rearrangement joins TRBV6-5 to TRBJ1-6, with TRBD1 matching over 7 bases. V lost 4 bases and J lost 0; bases outside the gene matches: 0. Germline CDR1 reads MNHEY; CDR2 reads SVGAGI. CDR3 length: 15 residues. CDR3 residues: CASSWDSSYNSPLHF. The DNA of the CDR3 is TGTGCCAGCAGTTGGGACAGCTCCTATAATTCACCCCTCCACTTT.

The V call is TRBV11-2, the J call TRBJ1-1, with TRBD1 matching over 10 bases. The CDR3 runs 14 residues. V dropped 5 bases and J dropped 6; count of bases not matched to a gene: 6. Germline V gene sequence: CDR1 SGHAT, CDR2 FQNNGV. The DNA of the CDR3 is TGTGCCAGCAGCCGAGCCGGGACAGGGGCTGAAGCTTTCTTT. Amino acid sequence: CASSRAGTGAEAFF.

The chain couples TRBV6-6 to TRBJ2-3; 10 bases are shared with TRBD1. The germline CDR1 and CDR2 sequences are MNHNY and SVGAGI (reference sequence). The CDR3 has 16 residues. V lost 0 bases, J lost 6 bases, and 6 bases stayed unmatched. The CDR3 region is CASSYSVDRGLDTQYF. The DNA of the CDR3 is TGTGCCAGCAGTTACTCGGTGGACAGGGGGTTGGATACGCAGTATTTT.

The chain couples TRBV3-1 (or the pseudogene TRBV3-2) to TRBJ2-3; 7 bases are shared with TRBD2. Germline loops: CDR1 LGHDT, CDR2 YNNKEL (reference sequence). CDR3 size: 15 residues. J was trimmed by 5 bases and V by 3 bases; bases with no gene match: 8. The CDR3 loop reads CASSQGSLAGDTQYF. In DNA form, the CDR3 reads TGTGCCAGCAGCCAGGGGTCTTTAGCGGGAGATACGCAGTATTTT.

The rearrangement links TRBV4-1 to TRBJ1-1; D possibly corresponds to TRBD1 (5 bases). Germline lookup yields CDR1 MGHRA and CDR2 YSYEKL. Trimming removed 0 bases at V and 3 bases at J, with 8 bases between. CDR3 size: 14 residues. Here the CDR3 reads CASSQDRTYTEAFF. The CDR3 DNA reads as TGCGCCAGCAGCCAAGATCGGACATACACTGAAGCTTTCTTT.

The chain recombines TRBV28 with TRBJ1-4, with D maybe TRBD1 (6 bases). The CDR3 length is 14 residues. V lost 5 bases to trimming and J lost 7 bases, with 14 bases between them. The germline V gene has CDR1 MDHEN and CDR2 SYDVKM. The CDR3 sequence: CASSPGGLGEKLFF. CDR3 nucleotides: TGTGCCAGCAGTCCCGGGGGGCTTGGTGAAAAACTGTTTTTT.

The chain links TRBV3-1 (or the pseudogene TRBV3-2) to TRBJ1-2; 7 bases are shared with TRBD1. Germline V gene sequence: CDR1 LGHDT, CDR2 YNNKEL (reference sequence). With V trimmed by 0 bases and J by 4 bases, 2 bases remained unmatched. This CDR3 has 14 amino acids. As DNA, the CDR3 is TGTGCCAGCAGCCAAGACACAGGGGTCTATGGCTACACCTTC. It codes for CASSQDTGVYGYTF.

The rearrangement links TRBV6-5 to TRBJ1-2; TRBD1 matches 11 bases. This CDR3 spans 13 amino acids. V shed 10 bases and J 4 bases; nucleotides not matched to a gene: 5. Per the germline V gene, CDR1 is MNHEY and CDR2 is SVGAGI. This CDR3 reads CATGQGAIYGYTF. CDR3 DNA sequence: TGTGCCACCGGACAGGGGGCAATCTATGGCTACACCTTC.

This clone was picked up one time. The DNA of the CDR3 is TGTGCCAGCAGTGAAATGGGACTAGGAACAGATACGCAGTATTTT. Its protein product is CASSEMGLGTDTQYF. The chain employs TRBV2 and TRBJ2-3; 8 positions match TRBD2. The V gene end was trimmed by 2 bases and the J gene end by 3 bases; junction bases not matched to a gene: 4. Germline V gene data show CDR1 as SNHLY and CDR2 as FYNNEI. The CDR3 extends over 15 amino acids.

V gene TRBV30 combines with J gene TRBJ1-5; 7 bases line up with TRBD1. Germline lookup yields CDR1 GTSNPN and CDR2 SVGIG (reference sequence). The CDR3 covers 18 residues. J lost 1 base, V lost 7 bases, and 19 bases had no gene match. The chain's CDR3 is CAFKGPRGRGWSNQPQHF. The CDR3 DNA reads TGTGCCTTTAAAGGCCCAAGGGGGCGCGGTTGGAGCAATCAGCCCCAGCATTTT.

The CDR3 loop reads CAISGTSGVLEQFF. The CDR3 region has the DNA TGTGCCATCAGTGGGACTAGCGGGGTGCTTGAGCAGTTCTTC. J is TRBJ2-1 and V is TRBV10-3, with TRBD2 matching 12 bases. Germline-derived CDR1 and CDR2 are ENHRY and SYGVKD. The CDR3 sequence is 14 residues long. The junction had 4 bases not matched to a gene; V was cut back by 4 bases and J by 9 bases.

This clone occurred once. This rearrangement joins TRBV2 to TRBJ2-5, with D tentatively TRBD2 (6 bases). Trimming pared 3 bases from V and 7 bases from J, leaving 12 bases between. CDR3 size: 13 residues. Germline CDR1 is SNHLY and CDR2 is FYNNEI. CDR3: CASSEEGQGTQYF. The CDR3 region has the DNA TGTGCCAGCAGTGAGGAGGGCCAGGGGACCCAGTACTTC.

This clone came up once. The chain joins TRBV19 to TRBJ1-4; D remains unclear. This CDR3 comprises 15 residues. Germline V gene data show CDR1 as LNHDA and CDR2 as SQIVND (reference sequence). Trimming pared 3 bases from V and 8 bases from J, leaving 16 bases between. In DNA, the CDR3 is TGTGCCAGTAGTATCAATTTCCAGATATCCGAAAAACTGTTTTTT. Translated, it gives CASSINFQISEKLFF.